This entry lists 18 T cell receptor beta chains sequenced from one sample in a study of T-cell memory formation after mild COVID-19. TCRdb ran MiXCR on the 5' RACE reads and lists one entry per CDR3 protein. This table has roughly 250,000 distinct CDR3 sequences, around 15% appearing once. Sequencing was done on a sample of PBMCs or a T cell subset sorted from them (not recorded which). The source is a young man who had mild COVID-19 (a few samples of this study predate the infection). Cell type and time point are not known.

This clonotype was picked up many times. This chain uses TRBV12-3 or TRBV12-4 with TRBJ2-3, with TRBD1 matching over 8 bases. Trimming took 7 bases from V and 3 from J; bases not matched to a gene: 6. CDR3 length: 14 residues. CDR3 sequence (DNA): TGTGCCAGCACCGGAACAGGGGGTACAGATACGCAGTATTTT. Protein sequence: CASTGTGGTDTQYF.

V gene TRBV27 combines with J gene TRBJ1-1; D may be TRBD1 (5 bases). The CDR3 has 14 amino acids. Trimming removed 5 bases at V and 7 bases at J, with 17 bases between. Germline CDR1 reads MNHEY; CDR2 reads SMNVEV (reference sequence). The CDR3 DNA reads TGTGCCAGCAGTCCCGAGGAGGGGAGGATTGAAGCTTTCTTT. This gives the protein CASSPEEGRIEAFF.

The J gene is TRBJ1-1, the V gene TRBV27; 8 nucleotides agree with TRBD1. The germline CDR1 and CDR2 sequences are MNHEY and SMNVEV (reference sequence). Germline trimming cut 4 bases from V and 3 bases from J; bases unmatched to any gene: 13. This CDR3 is built from 17 residues. The CDR3 nucleotides read TGTGCCAGCAGTTACCTGACAGGGGTTGGGACGGACACTGAAGCTTTCTTT. Translated: CASSYLTGVGTDTEAFF.

This clonotype appeared a few times. The chain recombines TRBV3-1 with TRBJ2-3, with D possibly TRBD2 on 6 matching bases. There are 16 residues in the CDR3. Between the trimmed V and J ends, which lost 3 bases and 0 bases, there was a span of 13 bases. Germline V CDR1 and CDR2: LGHDT, YNNKEL (reference sequence). CDR3 nucleotide sequence: TGTGCCAGCAGCCACGCCCGGGACTGGAGCACAGATACGCAGTATTTT. Translated, it gives CASSHARDWSTDTQYF.

V gene TRBV10-3 combines with J gene TRBJ2-7; D is ambiguous. This CDR3 contains 12 residues. From germline, CDR1 is ENHRY and CDR2 SYGVKD. The V end lost 10 bases, the J end lost 0 bases, and 10 bases lay between the germline ends. CDR3 nucleotides: TGTGCCACCACCGACAACTCCTACGAGCAGTACGTC. As protein: CATTDNSYEQYV.

This clonotype was observed a handful of times. V and J are TRBV23-1 and TRBJ2-3, with TRBD2 identical over 7 bases. TRBV23-1 is treated as an ORF (open reading frame) with a function not yet certain. This CDR3 has 14 amino acids. The trim removed 0 bases at V and 5 bases at J, leaving 2 bases unmatched. The CDR3 spells CASSQSAGEDTQYF. The CDR3 nucleotides are TGCGCCAGCAGTCAATCGGCGGGGGAAGATACGCAGTATTTT.

This clonotype was recorded a few times. The chain has TRBV9 and TRBJ2-1; no clear D. The germline V gene has CDR1 SGDLS and CDR2 YYNGEE. Trimming took off 0 bases at V and 3 bases at J, with 4 bases between the two ends. CDR3 length equals 13 residues. Here the CDR3 DNA reads TGTGCCAGCAGCGTAGACCGCTACAATGAGCAGTTCTTC. The encoded protein is CASSVDRYNEQFF.

The table lists this clonotype with a few counts. This rearrangement joins TRBV27 to TRBJ2-5; 12 bases fit TRBD1. The germline V gene has CDR1 MNHEY and CDR2 SMNVEV (reference sequence). The CDR3 runs to 17 residues. Trimming at V came to 1 base and at J to 1 base, leaving 4 bases not matched to a gene. CDR3 protein: CASSLFGTGGPQETQYF. DNA of the CDR3: TGTGCCAGCAGTTTATTCGGGACAGGGGGCCCCCAAGAGACCCAGTACTTC.

This sequence joins TRBV11-2 and TRBJ1-1; D is ambiguous. Between the trimmed V and J ends, which lost 3 bases and 1 base, there was a span of 15 bases. CDR3 size: 16 residues. Per germline, CDR1 SGHAT and CDR2 FQNNGV. In DNA, the CDR3 is TGTGCCAGCAGCTTCTTCGTTCTTCAAGGGAACACTGAAGCTTTCTTT. Its protein product is CASSFFVLQGNTEAFF.

This chain joins TRBV7-9 and TRBJ2-4; D gene unclear. V was pared by 5 bases and J by 2 bases, with 7 bases between. Germline CDR1 SEHNR, CDR2 FQNEAQ (reference sequence). The CDR3 runs 13 residues. CDR3 sequence: CASSTSTKNIQYF. CDR3 nucleotides: TGTGCCAGCAGCACGAGCACCAAAAACATTCAGTACTTC.

This clonotype showed up just a few times. This chain's CDR3 is CASSSSRGGRQQYF. The CDR3, as DNA: TGTGCCAGCAGCTCGAGCAGAGGGGGACGCCAGCAGTACTTC. The V gene is TRBV7-8, the J gene TRBJ2-7; possible D gene TRBD1, 6 bases. V lost 4 bases, J lost 8 bases, and 18 bases lay in between. CDR1 is SGHVS and CDR2 is FQNEAQ in the germline V gene. This CDR3 is 14 amino acids long. Full variable domain (missing parts from reference TRBV7-8 and TRBJ2-7): GAGVSQSPRYKVAKRGQDVALRCDPISGHVSLFWYQQALGQGPEFLTYFQNEAQLDKSGLPSDRFFAERPEGSVSTLKIQRTQQEDSAVYLCASSSSRGGRQQYFGPGTRLTVT.

A few counts support this clonotype. The chain uses TRBV18 and TRBJ1-2; unclear D gene. CDR1 and CDR2 (germline): KGHSH, LQKENI. The CDR3 covers 13 residues. Trimming stripped 3 bases from V and 6 bases from J, with 11 bases between. For the CDR3, the DNA is TGTGCCAGCTCACCCCGGACGTCGGATGGCTACACCTTC. It codes for CASSPRTSDGYTF.

This clonotype has only a few counts. This chain joins TRBV6-5 and TRBJ2-1; a weak D match, TRBD2 (6 bases). Trimming shortened V by 7 bases and J by 4 bases, and 14 bases separated the two germline ends. The CDR3 spans 14 residues. CDR1 and CDR2 (germline): MNHEY, SVGAGI. The CDR3 here is CASKRRVGYNEQFF. The CDR3, as DNA: TGTGCCAGCAAGCGGAGGGTGGGATACAATGAGCAGTTCTTC.

The chain joins TRBV20-1 to TRBJ1-3; D is undetermined. V lost 0 bases, J lost 7 bases, and 7 bases lay in between. CDR3 length: 12 amino acids. CDR1 and CDR2 (germline): DFQATT, SNEGSKA (reference sequence). The CDR3, as DNA: TGCAGTGCTAGAGATGGCAGGAACACCATATATTTT. Translating it yields CSARDGRNTIYF.

The V and J genes are TRBV12-3 or TRBV12-4 and TRBJ2-3; 7 positions agree with TRBD1. V trimming: 6 bases; J trimming: 0 bases; junction bases outside the gene matches: 9. The CDR3 has 16 residues. CDR3 coding DNA: TGTGCCAGCAGCCCACAGGGGATCAAAAGCACAGATACGCAGTATTTT. Translation: CASSPQGIKSTDTQYF.

This clonotype has only a few counts. The chain recombines TRBV6-2 or TRBV6-3 with TRBJ2-1; 12 nucleotides line up with TRBD2. V shed 6 bases, J shed 0 bases, and the junction held 12 bases outside the gene matches. The CDR3 covers 19 residues. CDR1 and CDR2 (germline): MNHEY, SVGEGT. CDR3 sequence: CASRRLGLAGTYSYNEQFF. CDR3 nucleotides: TGTGCCAGCAGGCGACTAGGACTAGCGGGGACCTACTCCTACAATGAGCAGTTCTTC.

This clonotype was seen only a few times. The chain combines TRBV20-1 with TRBJ2-1; 13 bases match TRBD2. The germline gives CDR1 DFQATT, CDR2 SNEGSKA (reference sequence). Trimming took 5 bases from V and 1 from J; bases not matched to a gene: 5. The CDR3 consists of 16 residues. The CDR3 bases are TGCAGTGCTGAGGGGACTAGCGGGGTGTCCTACAATGAGCAGTTCTTC. Its protein product is CSAEGTSGVSYNEQFF.

This clonotype was found once. The gene calls are TRBV9 and TRBJ2-2; 9 nucleotides agree with TRBD2. There are 17 residues in the CDR3. CDR1 SGDLS and CDR2 YYNGEE come from the germline V gene. V shed 3 bases and J 4 bases; nucleotides not matched to a gene: 10. Here the CDR3 reads CASSGRIAGASTGELFF. In DNA form, the CDR3 reads TGTGCCAGCAGCGGACGAATAGCGGGGGCCTCCACCGGGGAGCTGTTTTTT.